This T cell receptor beta chain was captured by sequencing in a study of blood T cells in healthy people across ages. Concerning this clonotype: Its target is not known.

Whole-study findings and limits: More naive CD4+ cells and higher diversity were found in long-lived than in aged donors. Naive and antigen-experienced cells could not be conclusively compared, given unsorted PBMCs.

Combining a sample-barcoded 5' primer with a J-beta primer mix, a second PCR ran for 7 to 11 cycles. TCRdb fed the 5' RACE reads into MiXCR, producing one record per CDR3 protein. The sample comprises 1.5 million to 1.9 million distinct CDR3 sequences, around 40% of which are singletons, and around 4% rests with the top ten. Germline V gene lookup returns CDR1 SGHAT and CDR2 FQNNGV. With 3 bases removed from V and 1 base from J, the gap between germline ends came to 11 bases. CDR3 size: 15 residues. The TCR was taken from a woman aged 18-30 years in good health. The sequenced sample was blood. The chain uses TRBV11-2 and TRBJ2-3; no reliable D call. The CDR3 region has the DNA TGTGCCAGCAGCTTTGGTATAGGCGGCACAGATACGCAGTATTTT. It yields the protein CASSFGIGGTDTQYF.